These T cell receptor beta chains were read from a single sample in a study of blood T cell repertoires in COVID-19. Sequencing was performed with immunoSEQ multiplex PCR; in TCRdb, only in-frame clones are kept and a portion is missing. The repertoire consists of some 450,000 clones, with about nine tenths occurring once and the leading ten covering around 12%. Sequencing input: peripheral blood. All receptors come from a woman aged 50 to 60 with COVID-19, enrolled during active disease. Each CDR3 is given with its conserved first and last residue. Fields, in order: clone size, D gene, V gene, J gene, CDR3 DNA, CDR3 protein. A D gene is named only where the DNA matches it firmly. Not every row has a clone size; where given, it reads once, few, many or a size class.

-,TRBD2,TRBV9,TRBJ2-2,TGTGCCAGCAGCCCTCCCGAGACTAGCGGGGGGGACAGTGACGGGGAGCTGTTTTTT,CASSPPETSGGDSDGELFF
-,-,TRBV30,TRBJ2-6,TGTGCCTTCCCTCCCTCTGGGGCCAACGTCCTGACTTTC,CAFPPSGANVLTF
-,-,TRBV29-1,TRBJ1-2,TGCAGCGGAGGACGGGGGGCCTATGGCTACACCTTC,CSGGRGAYGYTF
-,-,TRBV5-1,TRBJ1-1,TGCGCCAGCAGCCCGTTCGCAGGGGCCACTGAAGCTTTCTTT,CASSPFAGATEAFF
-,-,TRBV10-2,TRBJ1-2,TGCGCCAGCAGTGATCGGTCTGCTGGCTACACCTTC,CASSDRSAGYTF
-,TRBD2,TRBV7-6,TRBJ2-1,TGTGCCAGCAGCAACGCCAAGGCGCCTAGCGGGGAAATTAGGAATGAGCAGTTCTTC,CASSNAKAPSGEIRNEQFF
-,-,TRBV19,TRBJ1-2,TGTGCCAGTAGCCAGGACTATGGCTACACCTTC,CASSQDYGYTF
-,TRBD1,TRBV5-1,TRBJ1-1,TGCGCCAGCAGGTCGGGGACAGGGGGCGTAAGGCCCACTGAAGCTTTCTTT,CASRSGTGGVRPTEAFF
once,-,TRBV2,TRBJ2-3,TGTGCCAGCAGTGATCAGTGGGATACGCAGTATTTT,CASSDQWDTQYF
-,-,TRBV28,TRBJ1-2,TGTGCCATCCACTACGGGGGGGCGCGGGGCTACACCTTC,CAIHYGGARGYTF
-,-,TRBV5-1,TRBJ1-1,TGCGCCAGCAGCTTGGGGGCGCAGGGCTTGAACACTGAAGCTTTCTTT,CASSLGAQGLNTEAFF
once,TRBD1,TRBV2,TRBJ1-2,TGTGCCAGCAGTGAAACCTTAGGGGACAGGGTATTGCATGGCTACACCTTC,CASSETLGDRVLHGYTF
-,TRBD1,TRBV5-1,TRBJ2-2,TGCGCCAGCAGCTCCCCGGGACAGGGGAACACCGGGGAGCTGTTTTTT,CASSSPGQGNTGELFF
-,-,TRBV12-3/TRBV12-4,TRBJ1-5,TGTGCCAGCAGTTTTAATAGCAATCAGCCCCAGCATTTT,CASSFNSNQPQHF
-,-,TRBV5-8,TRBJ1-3,TGTGCCAGCAGCTTGGCCTTGGTAGAGTTTGACTACTCTGGAAACACCATATATTTT,CASSLALVEFDYSGNTIYF
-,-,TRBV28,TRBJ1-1,TGTGCCAGCAGGCGACAGAACACTGAAGCTTTCTTT,CASRRQNTEAFF
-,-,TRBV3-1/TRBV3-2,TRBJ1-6,TGTGCCAGCAGCCAAGTACTTGCCGTGCTCCGGGATAATTCACCCCTCCACTTT,CASSQVLAVLRDNSPLHF
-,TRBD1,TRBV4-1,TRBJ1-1,TGCGCCAGCAGCCAAAGATGGGACAGAAAGAACACTGAAGCTTTCTTT,CASSQRWDRKNTEAFF
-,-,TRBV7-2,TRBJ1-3,TGTGCCAGCAGCCCCACGGTCGGGGAACTAAACACCATATATTTT,CASSPTVGELNTIYF
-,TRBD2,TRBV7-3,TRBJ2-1,TGTGCCAGCAGCTTAACAGGGCGGGGGGCCCTCAGCTCCTACAATGAGCAGTTCTTC,CASSLTGRGALSSYNEQFF
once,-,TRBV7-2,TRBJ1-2,TGTGCCAGCAGCTTAAGGCGGGGGACCGCCGGCTATGGCTACACCTTC,CASSLRRGTAGYGYTF
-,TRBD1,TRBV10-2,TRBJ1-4,TGCGCCAGCCTCGGCAGGGGGGAAGAGGGTGAAAAACTGTTTTTT,CASLGRGEEGEKLFF
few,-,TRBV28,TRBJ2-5,TGTGCCAGCAGCAAAGGGGATCAAGAGACCCAGTACTTC,CASSKGDQETQYF
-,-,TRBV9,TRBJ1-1,TGTGCCAGCAGCGTCGACAGCTCAAACACTGAAGCTTTCTTT,CASSVDSSNTEAFF
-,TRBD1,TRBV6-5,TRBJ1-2,TGTGCCAGCAGTTCCTCAGGGGGTTCCGGGAACTATGGCTACACCTTC,CASSSSGGSGNYGYTF
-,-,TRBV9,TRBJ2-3,TGTGCCAGCAGTTTCTCGGGGGATACGCAGTATTTT,CASSFSGDTQYF
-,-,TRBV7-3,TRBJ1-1,TGTGCCAGCAGCCTAATTGGGGAGACTGAAGCTTTCTTT,CASSLIGETEAFF
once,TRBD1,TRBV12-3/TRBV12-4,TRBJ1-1,TGTGCCAGCATCCCACAGGGGGTCGGGAAAGCTTTCTTT,CASIPQGVGKAFF
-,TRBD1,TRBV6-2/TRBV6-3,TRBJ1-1,TGTGCCAGCAGTTACTCCGCACAGGGGATCTACACTGAAGCTTTCTTT,CASSYSAQGIYTEAFF
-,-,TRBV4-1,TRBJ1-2,TGCGCCAGCAGCCATCCCGCTGGGCCGAACTATGGCTACACCTTC,CASSHPAGPNYGYTF
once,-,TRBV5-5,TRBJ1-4,TGTGCCAGCAACCTTCGACAGTATAATGAAAAACTGTTTTTT,CASNLRQYNEKLFF
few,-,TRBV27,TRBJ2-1,TGTGCCAGCAAATCGGCGGGCAATGAGCAGTTCTTC,CASKSAGNEQFF
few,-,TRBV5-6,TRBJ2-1,TGTGCCAGCAGCTCTAGTCCAGCAACTCTCTACAATGAGCAGTTCTTC,CASSSSPATLYNEQFF
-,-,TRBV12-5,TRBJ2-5,TGTGCTAGTGGTTTGGGGGGAGCAGAGACCCAGTACTTC,CASGLGGAETQYF
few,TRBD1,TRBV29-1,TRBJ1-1,TGCAGCGTTTTCGGGACAGCTAACACTGAAGCTTTCTTT,CSVFGTANTEAFF
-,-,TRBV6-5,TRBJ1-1,TGTGCCAGCAGTTTCTCCCGAGGGAGGAGCACTGAAGCTTTCTTT,CASSFSRGRSTEAFF
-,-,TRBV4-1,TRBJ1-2,TGCGCCAGCAGCCAAGTTTGGGGAGTAGATGGCTACACCTTC,CASSQVWGVDGYTF
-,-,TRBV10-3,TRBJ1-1,TGTGCCATCAGTGGAGTGGGGGGGTTGAACACTGAAGCTTTCTTT,CAISGVGGLNTEAFF
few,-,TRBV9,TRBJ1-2,TGTGCCAGCAGCTCAGGACTGGGAGGTTTTGGCTACACCTTC,CASSSGLGGFGYTF
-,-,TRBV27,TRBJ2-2,TGTGCCACCGCACCCCAGGGCGGCGGGGAGCTGTTTTTT,CATAPQGGGELFF
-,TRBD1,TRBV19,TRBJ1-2,TGTGCCAGTAGTATAACGTCAGGGGGTGGCTACACCTTC,CASSITSGGGYTF
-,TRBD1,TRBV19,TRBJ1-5,TGTGCCAGTAGTATGGGACAGAGAGAGCAGCCCCAGCATTTT,CASSMGQREQPQHF
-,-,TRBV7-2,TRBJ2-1,TGTGCCAGCAGACCCCCGCATGGGGGCGAATACAATGAGCAGTTCTTC,CASRPPHGGEYNEQFF
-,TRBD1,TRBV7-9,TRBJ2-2,TGTGCCAGCACCACGGCCGGGACAGGGGTGTCCGGGGAGCTGTTTTTT,CASTTAGTGVSGELFF
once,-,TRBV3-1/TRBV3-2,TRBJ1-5,TGTGCCAGCAGCCAAAGCGGGATAAGCAATCAGCCCCAGCATTTT,CASSQSGISNQPQHF
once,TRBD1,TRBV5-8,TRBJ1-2,TGTGCCAGCAGCCGCGCGGGACAGGGGTATGGCTACACCTTC,CASSRAGQGYGYTF
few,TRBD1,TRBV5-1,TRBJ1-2,TGCGCCAGCAGCGCAACCAGTCTACAGGGGGCCCTCTATGGCTACACCTTC,CASSATSLQGALYGYTF
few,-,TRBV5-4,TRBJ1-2,TGTGCCAGCAGCTTTATGGGGCGGAATGGCTACACCTTC,CASSFMGRNGYTF